Sequencing of this TCR beta chain was carried out in a study of T cell repertoires in cytomegalovirus infection (dated by TCRdb to the late 2010s). Looking at the study overall: Donor HLA type was relevant to the analysis, as public TCR beta signatures indicated carriage of CMV infection together with the matching HLA type.

From the germline V gene, CDR1 is SGDLS and CDR2 is YYNGEE. V loses 3 bases of germline sequence and J loses 0 bases, and the interval between the two ends is 16 bases. From the cysteine up to the phenylalanine, the CDR3 has a length of 17 residues. This entry keeps only the CDR3 DNA: 51 bases, framed from base 1. The run used an Illumina HiSeq 1500. TCRdb redid the processing of the public reads, applying fastp at Q25 and MiXCR, and retained in-frame beta chains. CDR3 protein sequences are deduplicated, and each keeps its most common genes and DNA. The sample has 500,000 to 600,000 distinct CDR3 sequences on record, more than 15% of them singletons. Roughly 25% of the sample comes from the top ten. Findings and caveats that apply to the study as a whole: The ex vivo response was dominated by HLA-C-restricted CMV-specific TCR beta clonotypes, which also provided the single most frequent clonotype in two of eight donors. Carriers of CMV infection plus the relevant HLA type were discriminated by the cumulative frequency of public TCR beta family members in the study cohort and in an independent approximately 340-donor cohort.

Only a few counts were recorded for this clonotype. Its binding antigen is unknown. Base qualities are not at hand, and no much larger clone is one base apart. The chain uses TRBV9 and TRBJ2-1, and the D gene may be TRBD2, 6 bases matching. The TCR sequence derives from a human donor in good health (CMV status not recorded). Some clones in this sample may be carry-over from other donors' samples. The sequenced material came from CD8+ T cells from PBMCs. The bases are TGTGCCAGCAGCGCCCAGAGGGACGGGAGCTCCTACAATGAGCAGTTCTTC. Its protein product is CASSAQRDGSSYNEQFF. Reference TRBV9 and TRBJ2-1 genes cover what lies past the CDR3, so the full variable domain is DSGVTQTPKHLITATGQRVTLRCSPRSGDLSVYWYQQSLDQGLQFLIQYYNGEERAKGNILERFSAQQFPDLHSELNLSSLELGDSALYFCASSAQRDGSSYNEQFFGPGTRLTVL.